Described below is a single T cell receptor beta chain sequence and its context. TCRdb re-called the 5' RACE reads with MiXCR, one entry per CDR3 protein. The sample includes approximately 170,000 distinct CDR3 sequences, 10% to 15% of them seen just once. Per germline, CDR1 SGHTA and CDR2 FQGNSA. V shed 8 bases and J shed 4 bases, with 17 bases lying between them. The CDR3 has 14 residues. These data originate in a study of T-cell memory formation after mild COVID-19. This chain joins TRBV7-2 and TRBJ1-2, with D possibly being TRBD1 (5 bases). Sequenced sample: PBMCs or a T cell subset sorted from them (not recorded which). The sequence derives from a man younger than 30 who had mild COVID-19 (a few samples of this study predate the infection). Cell type and time point are not known. CDR3 amino acids: CASALGESGYGYTF. The CDR3 DNA reads TGTGCCAGCGCACTGGGGGAGAGTGGCTATGGCTACACCTTC.